The following is a T cell receptor beta chain sequence with its context. All patients relapsed after autologous stem cell transplantation, and brentuximab vedotin exposure varied. Progressive disease, partial response or complete response was each patient's best response. Using immunoSEQ multiplex PCR, the repertoire was profiled, and TCRdb retains in-frame clones only, with some absent. In the table there are roughly 100,000 clones, 80% to 90% of which are singletons. There are 15 residues in the CDR3. Trimming took off 0 bases at V and 0 bases at J, with 6 bases between the two ends. The germline V gene has CDR1 LNHNV and CDR2 YYDKDF (reference sequence). The entry originates in a study of PD-1 blockade in classical Hodgkin lymphoma. The overall study: Each patient was given nivolumab 3 mg/kg through a vein every 2 weeks.

This chain links TRBV15 with TRBJ1-5; D gene unclear. The sequences come from peripheral blood mononuclear cells (PBMCs), collected before the second cycle of nivolumab. The sequence came from a human donor with classical Hodgkin lymphoma. The CDR3 sequence: CATSRDHDSNQPQHF. The CDR3 region has the DNA TGTGCCACCAGCAGAGATCATGATAGCAATCAGCCCCAGCATTTT.